This T cell receptor beta chain is from a study of T cell repertoires in cytomegalovirus infection. Study details: Indicated by public TCR beta signatures were CMV infection and matching HLA type. Findings of the study overall: Using cumulative public TCR beta family frequency, the authors identified those who carried CMV together with the relevant HLA.

Germline values: CDR1 SQVTM, CDR2 ANQGSEA. This CDR3 contains 14 residues. The ends lost 6 bases at V and 5 bases at J; junction bases unmatched: 11. TCRdb processed the reads anew with MiXCR; each CDR3 protein has one entry. The table shows approximately 150,000 distinct CDR3 sequences, with roughly 6% occurring only once. This clonotype has a count of ten or more. The target antigen is unknown. Sequenced: PBMCs. The sequence came from a human donor in good health (CMV status not recorded). Some clones in this sample may be carry-over from other donors' samples. The gene calls are TRBV29-1 and TRBJ2-5; TRBD2 matches 8 bases. CDR3 loop: CSVSGGNGMETQYF. In nucleotides, the CDR3 is TGCAGCGTCAGCGGGGGCAATGGGATGGAGACCCAGTACTTC.